This T cell receptor (beta chain) was captured in a study of regulatory T cells in long-lasting Graves disease. Study conclusions and caveats: Sample size was small, which may have lowered accuracy. Tissue studied was limited to peripheral blood, excluding thyroid tissue.

To note about this clonotype: Its matching antigen is unknown.

The CDR3 is made up of 18 amino acids. The V gene end was trimmed by 2 bases and the J gene end by 2 bases; junction bases not matched to a gene: 6. Germline-derived CDR1 and CDR2 are SGHTA and FQGNSA. Noted time point: newly diagnosed GD, antithyroid drugs for less than 3 months. PBMCs were the source of the RNA used for TCR sequencing. Relying on iRepertoire HTBI primers and Arm-PCR of CDR3 regions, the team built TCR beta libraries. TCRdb independently ran MiXCR on the multiplex PCR reads; one entry per CDR3 protein. The sample contains 350,000 to 550,000 distinct CDR3 sequences, around 14% of which appear only once. This sample was also put to use in a study of T cells in Graves' hyperthyroidism and ophthalmopathy.

Sequenced here: peripheral blood mononuclear cells (PBMCs), sampled at new diagnosis, from a patient treated with antithyroid drugs. The receptor's source is a woman younger than 45 with Graves disease. The chain recombines TRBV7-2 with TRBJ2-1, with TRBD2 matching 13 bases. CDR3 protein: CASSLRRTSGGTYNEQFF. In DNA, the CDR3 is TGTGCCAGCAGCTTACGACGGACTAGCGGGGGAACCTACAATGAGCAGTTCTTC.